This TCR beta chain was captured by sequencing in a study of identical twins. About this clonotype: Its antigen is unidentified.

Points from the study as a whole: The study found that models underestimated out-of-frame TCR alpha sharing in monozygotic twins. While abundant cord blood beta clonotypes carried fewer insertions, memory repertoires showed no such pattern. The conclusions drew on cross-sectional statistical analysis instead of tracking the same donors.

Using its own MiXCR run on the 5' RACE reads, TCRdb lists one record per CDR3 protein. The data show more than 1.5 million distinct CDR3 sequences, with around a third seen just once and about 0.27% held by the top ten. The sequence derives from a newborn girl in good health. The sequenced sample consisted of cord blood.

CDR3 region: CASSPPGTGPYEQYF. The CDR3 DNA is TGTGCCAGCTCACCACCCGGGACAGGGCCCTACGAGCAGTACTTC. The chain recombines TRBV18 with TRBJ2-7, with 9 bases lining up with TRBD1. Germline V CDR1 and CDR2: KGHSH, LQKENI. V trimming: 0 bases; J trimming: 2 bases; junction bases outside the gene matches: 2. The CDR3 covers 15 residues.